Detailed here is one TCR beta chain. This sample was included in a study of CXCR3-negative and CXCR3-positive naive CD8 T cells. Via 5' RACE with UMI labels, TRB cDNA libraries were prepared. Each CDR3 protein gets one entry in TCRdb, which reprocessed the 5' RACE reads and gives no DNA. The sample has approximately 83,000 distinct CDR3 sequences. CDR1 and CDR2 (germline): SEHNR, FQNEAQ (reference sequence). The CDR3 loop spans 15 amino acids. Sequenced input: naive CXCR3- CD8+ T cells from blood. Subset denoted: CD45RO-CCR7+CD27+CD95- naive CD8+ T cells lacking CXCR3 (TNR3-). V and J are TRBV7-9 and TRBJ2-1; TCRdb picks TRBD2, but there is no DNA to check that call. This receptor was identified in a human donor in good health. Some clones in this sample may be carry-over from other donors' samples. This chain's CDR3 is CASSAETSGSNEQFF.